The clone carrying this TCR beta chain was found once. These data are taken from a study of blood T cell repertoires in COVID-19. As originally analysed: From reference gene primer amplification, estimates of nucleated cell counts were derived. Here immunoSEQ multiplex PCR was the method, and the copy in TCRdb shows in-frame clones only, minus some. That table gives V, J and clone size, and the DNA gave D and trimming. The sample includes 220,000 or so clones, roughly 80% of them seen just once. This CDR3 contains 14 residues. V lost 5 bases, J lost 3 bases, and 4 bases stayed unmatched. Germline V gene data show CDR1 as MDHEN and CDR2 as SYDVKM.

The source material was PBMCs or T cells enriched from blood (not recorded which). The origin of this receptor is a woman aged 35 to 49 with acute COVID-19. The rearrangement joins TRBV28 to TRBJ2-1; 7 bases are shared with TRBD1. The CDR3 here is CASSMGQYYNEQFF. The CDR3 DNA is TGTGCCAGCAGTATGGGACAGTACTACAATGAGCAGTTCTTC.